This T cell receptor (beta chain) originates from a study of cytomegalovirus exposure and HLA in healthy donors. CDR1 is LNHDA and CDR2 is SQIVND in the germline V gene (reference sequence). The junction had 11 bases not matched to a gene; V was cut back by 5 bases and J by 4 bases. This CDR3 contains 15 residues. A note on this clone: No antigen is known for it.

With 60 Vbeta and 13 Jbeta primers, the PCR was carried out. Profiling relied on immunoSEQ multiplex PCR, and the TCRdb table lists in-frame clones only, not all of them. The sample has 95,000 to 150,000 clones; under 70% are singletons. Notes on the study in general: No immune exposure information besides CMV serostatus was available.

Sequencing was carried out using PBMCs. This receptor was obtained from a man younger than 35 in good health and CMV-seronegative. The rearrangement joins TRBV19 to TRBJ2-7; 7 nucleotides line up with TRBD1. CDR3 in amino acids: CASSSPTGIFYEQYF. In nucleotides, the CDR3 is TGTGCCAGTAGTTCGCCGACAGGGATCTTTTACGAGCAGTACTTC.